A single sample gave rise to the 11 T cell receptor beta chains below, sequenced in a study of blood T cell repertoires in COVID-19. Measured with immunoSEQ multiplex PCR; TCRdb has only the in-frame clones, and not every one. Of 90,000 or so clones listed, roughly 90% are singletons. The sequenced sample was peripheral blood. The origin of the receptors is a man in his fifties or sixties with COVID-19, enrolled during active disease.

The V gene is TRBV28, the J gene TRBJ1-3; TRBD1 matches 8 bases. Germline V gene data show CDR1 as MDHEN and CDR2 as SYDVKM. The CDR3 totals 15 residues. Trimming removed 5 bases from V and 3 bases from J; junction bases left unmatched: 6. The CDR3 reads CASSNSGGGGNTIYF. CDR3 nucleotides: TGTGCCAGCAGTAACTCAGGGGGCGGTGGAAACACCATATATTTT.

V and J are TRBV7-6 and TRBJ1-3, with 7 bases aligning to TRBD1. This CDR3 region has 16 residues. Germline lookup yields CDR1 SGHVS and CDR2 FNYEAQ. With V trimmed by 1 base and J by 4 bases, 7 bases remained unmatched. CDR3 protein: CASSLGNRGSGNTIYF. CDR3 bases: TGTGCCAGCAGCTTAGGGAACAGGGGCTCCGGAAACACCATATATTTT.

The chain uses TRBV5-4 and TRBJ1-6, with a possible D match to TRBD1 (6 bases). Germline CDR1 and CDR2: SGHNT and YYREEE (reference sequence). This CDR3 has 16 residues. V was cut by 0 bases and J by 2 bases, with 9 bases left in between. The CDR3 is CASSLARGAYNSPLHF. CDR3 bases: TGTGCCAGCAGCTTGGCCAGGGGCGCCTATAATTCACCCCTCCACTTT. The full variable domain, in which reference TRBV5-4 and TRBJ1-6 provide the parts outside the CDR3, is ETGVTQSPTHLIKTRGQQVTLRCSSQSGHNTVSWYQQALGQGPQFIFQYYREEENGRGNFPPRFSGLQFPNYSSELNVNALELDDSALYLCASSLARGAYNSPLHFGNGTRLTVT.

CDR3 coding DNA: TGTGCCAGCAGCTCTTCCCTAGCGGTCTACAATGAGCAGTTCTTC. This codes for CASSSSLAVYNEQFF. This chain joins TRBV7-6 and TRBJ2-1; 7 bases align to TRBD2. V gave up 4 bases and J gave up 3 bases; unmatched junction bases: 6. The CDR3 loop spans 15 amino acids. The germline CDR1 and CDR2 sequences are SGHVS and FNYEAQ. The variable domain in full, with the rest retrieved from reference TRBV7-6 and TRBJ2-1, is GAGVSQSPRYKVTKRGQDVALRCDPISGHVSLYWYRQALGQGPEFLTYFNYEAQQDKSGLPNDRFSAERPEGSISTLTIQRTEQRDSAMYRCASSSSLAVYNEQFFGPGTRLTVL.

The chain recombines TRBV24-1 with TRBJ1-5, with 8 bases lining up with TRBD1. The V and J ends lost 9 bases and 4 bases, in that order; junction bases with no gene match: 1. The CDR3 length is 12 residues. The germline gives CDR1 KGHDR, CDR2 SFDVKD. Here the CDR3 reads CATGTGNQPQHF. CDR3 DNA: TGTGCCACCGGGACAGGTAATCAGCCCCAGCATTTT.

V is TRBV19 and J is TRBJ2-3; 13 nucleotides align to TRBD2. Per germline, CDR1 LNHDA and CDR2 SQIVND (reference sequence). The CDR3 runs to 18 residues. The V and J ends lost 6 bases and 0 bases, in that order; junction bases with no gene match: 9. This chain's CDR3 is CASSGGLAGHPSTDTQYF. CDR3 nucleotide sequence: TGTGCCAGTAGCGGGGGACTAGCGGGACATCCTAGCACAGATACGCAGTATTTT.

The chain carries TRBV18 and TRBJ1-2; 8 nucleotides align to TRBD1. Unmatched junction bases numbered 6, after V lost 6 bases and J lost 0 bases. The CDR3 consists of 15 residues. Germline V gives CDR1 KGHSH, CDR2 LQKENI. The DNA of the CDR3 is TGTGCCAGCTCTCTCGGACAGGGACCTAACTATGGCTACACCTTC. Amino acid sequence: CASSLGQGPNYGYTF.

The chain has TRBV7-2 and TRBJ1-2; 7 nucleotides line up with TRBD1. Trimming removed 5 bases from V and 4 bases from J; junction bases left unmatched: 10. The germline gives CDR1 SGHTA, CDR2 FQGNSA. CDR3 length: 15 residues. The CDR3: CASSQTGQPLYGYTF. CDR3 coding DNA: TGTGCCAGCAGCCAGACGGGACAGCCTCTCTATGGCTACACCTTC.

The chain recombines TRBV7-2 with TRBJ2-5, with D tentatively TRBD1 (6 bases). Deletions cut 5 bases from V and 3 bases from J, with 10 bases between. Germline lookup yields CDR1 SGHTA and CDR2 FQGNSA. The CDR3 sequence is 13 residues long. In DNA form, the CDR3 reads TGTGCCAGCAGCCCAGGGGTCGAAGAGACCCAGTACTTC. It encodes CASSPGVEETQYF.

V gene TRBV9 combines with J gene TRBJ1-3; D gene uncertain. Germline loops: CDR1 SGDLS, CDR2 YYNGEE. The V end was cut by 0 bases, the J end by 7 bases, with 8 bases between. The CDR3 sequence is 13 residues long. CDR3 loop: CASSVGPPNTIYF. In nucleotides, the CDR3 is TGTGCCAGCAGCGTAGGGCCCCCGAACACCATATATTTT.

This chain links TRBV9 with TRBJ2-3; the match to TRBD2 covers 11 bases. The CDR3 sequence is 16 residues long. Germline V gene lookup returns CDR1 SGDLS and CDR2 YYNGEE. The ends lost 3 bases at V and 5 bases at J; junction bases unmatched: 8. CDR3 in amino acids: CASSARLAGPGDTQYF. The CDR3, as DNA: TGTGCCAGCAGCGCAAGACTAGCGGGACCGGGAGATACGCAGTATTTT. Looking up the rest from reference TRBV9 and TRBJ2-3 gives the full variable domain: DSGVTQTPKHLITATGQRVTLRCSPRSGDLSVYWYQQSLDQGLQFLIQYYNGEERAKGNILERFSAQQFPDLHSELNLSSLELGDSALYFCASSARLAGPGDTQYFGPGTRLTVL.